One sample yielded the 16 T cell receptor beta chains listed below, sequenced in a study of T-cell memory formation after mild COVID-19. In TCRdb, the 5' RACE reads were re-called with MiXCR into one record per CDR3 protein. The sample comprises 75,000 to 90,000 distinct CDR3 sequences, more than 11% of which are singletons, and 30% to 35% rests with the top ten. The sequenced sample was PBMCs or a T cell subset sorted from them (not recorded which). The origin of the receptors is an adult woman who had mild COVID-19 (a few samples of this study predate the infection). Cell type and time point are not known.

V gene TRBV5-5 combines with J gene TRBJ2-5; D is possibly TRBD1 (6 bases). Germline V lookup: CDR1 SGHKS, CDR2 YYEKEE (reference sequence). The ends were cut back, 4 bases at V and 2 bases at J, with 15 bases in the middle. The CDR3 sequence is 15 residues long. The CDR3 region is CASSPHRERQETQYF. CDR3 DNA sequence: TGTGCCAGCAGCCCGCACAGGGAAAGACAAGAGACCCAGTACTTC.

This clonotype was recorded a few times. The V call is TRBV7-2, the J call TRBJ2-1, with D perhaps assigned TRBD1 or TRBD2 (5 bases each). The CDR3 is 14 amino acids. V dropped 5 bases and J dropped 1 base, with 9 bases sitting between them. Germline assignment: CDR1 SGHTA and CDR2 FQGNSA. CDR3 sequence: CASSPGPSYNEQFF. The CDR3, as DNA: TGTGCCAGCAGCCCGGGACCATCCTACAATGAGCAGTTCTTC.

This chain uses TRBV24-1 with TRBJ2-7; 10 nucleotides align to TRBD1. The germline V gene has CDR1 KGHDR and CDR2 SFDVKD. CDR3 size: 16 residues. V gave up 3 bases and J gave up 7 bases; unmatched junction bases: 11. This CDR3 reads CATSDPRQGALSEQYF. The CDR3 bases are TGTGCCACCAGTGATCCCAGACAGGGGGCCCTCTCGGAGCAGTACTTC.

The chain couples TRBV7-6 to TRBJ2-1; 7 positions agree with TRBD1. The CDR3 runs to 12 residues. CDR1 and CDR2 (germline): SGHVS, FNYEAQ. Trimming took 4 bases from V and 10 from J; bases not matched to a gene: 4. The CDR3 DNA reads as TGTGCCAGCAGCTACGGGACAGACGAGCAGTTCTTC. Translation: CASSYGTDEQFF.

This clonotype turned up a few times. This chain joins TRBV4-1 and TRBJ1-6, with D possibly matching TRBD1 (5 bases). Trimming cost V 4 bases and J 7 bases, with 14 bases left between them. Germline CDR1 and CDR2: MGHRA and YSYEKL. The CDR3 totals 15 residues. CDR3 amino acids: CASSPSDRVNSPLHF. CDR3 DNA: TGCGCCAGCAGCCCCAGTGACAGAGTAAATTCACCCCTCCACTTT.

CDR3: CASSFPPSAGYFNSGELFF. CDR3 nucleotide sequence: TGTGCCAGCAGCTTCCCGCCGTCCGCGGGGTATTTTAACTCCGGGGAGCTGTTTTTT. The J gene is TRBJ2-2, the V gene TRBV7-9; D may be TRBD2 (6 bases). There are 19 residues in the CDR3. Trimming stripped 3 bases from V and 6 bases from J, with 26 bases between. CDR1 and CDR2 (germline): SEHNR, FQNEAQ (reference sequence).

This clonotype was observed a handful of times. The chain is built from TRBV13 and TRBJ1-1; D may be TRBD1 (6 bases). V lost 1 base and J lost 6, with 12 bases in between. The germline gives CDR1 PRHDT, CDR2 FYEKMQ (reference sequence). The CDR3 has 14 amino acids. In nucleotides, the CDR3 is TGTGCCAGCAGCTTAGCAGCCAGGGGCCCTGAAGCTTTCTTT. Residues: CASSLAARGPEAFF.

This clonotype was counted a few times. This sequence joins TRBV12-3 or TRBV12-4 and TRBJ1-1; no definite D call. The CDR3 is 14 amino acids. V was shortened by 3 bases and J by 1 base, with 9 bases between the two germline ends. The CDR3 nucleotides are TGTGCCAGCAGTTTGGCCATAGGGAACACTGAAGCTTTCTTT. This codes for CASSLAIGNTEAFF.

V usage is TRBV25-1 and J usage is TRBJ2-3; the match to TRBD1 covers 11 bases. The V gene's germline CDR1 is MGHDK and CDR2 SYGVNS. Germline trimming cut 2 bases from V and 6 bases from J; bases unmatched to any gene: 4. The CDR3 is 15 residues long. The CDR3 DNA reads TGTGCCAGCAGTGAAGGGACAGGGGGACCTGATACGCAGTATTTT. Amino acid sequence: CASSEGTGGPDTQYF.

This clonotype came up a few times. The V gene is TRBV12-3 or TRBV12-4, the J gene TRBJ2-7; D may match TRBD1 or TRBD2 (5 bases each). The V end lost 2 bases, the J end lost 0 bases, and 8 bases lay between the germline ends. There are 14 residues in the CDR3. In DNA form, the CDR3 reads TGTGCCAGCAGTTTATATGGGGGCTCCTACGAGCAGTACTTC. Protein sequence: CASSLYGGSYEQYF.

This clonotype has only a few counts. The chain joins TRBV4-1 to TRBJ2-1; 7 bases fit TRBD2. The CDR3 totals 16 residues. Trimming at V came to 0 bases and at J to 3 bases, leaving 5 bases not matched to a gene. Germline CDR1 reads MGHRA; CDR2 reads YSYEKL. The DNA for the CDR3 is TGCGCCAGCAGCCAAGAAGAGCGGGGAGTCTACAATGAGCAGTTCTTC. Amino acids: CASSQEERGVYNEQFF.

This clonotype showed up just a few times. The chain employs TRBV5-1 and TRBJ2-5, with 8 bases aligning to TRBD2. The CDR3 extends over 16 amino acids. Germline V gene sequence: CDR1 SGHRS, CDR2 YFSETQ. The V segment lost 4 bases and the J segment 1 base; nucleotides outside the gene matches: 9. The CDR3: CASSPVVAGFQETQYF. CDR3 coding DNA: TGCGCCAGCAGCCCCGTGGTAGCGGGGTTCCAAGAGACCCAGTACTTC.

This clonotype was counted at least ten times. This chain connects TRBV7-3 to TRBJ1-1; maybe TRBD1 (5 bases). V was clipped by 3 bases and J by 6 bases, with 14 bases between them. CDR1 and CDR2 from the germline V gene are SGHTA and FQGTGA. The CDR3 has 14 residues. The CDR3 DNA follows: TGTGCCAGCAGCTTGGGAGGGGAAGGGGCTGAAGCTTTCTTT. This translates into CASSLGGEGAEAFF.

This clonotype was detected many times. The chain combines TRBV14 with TRBJ2-1; 13 nucleotides match TRBD2. Losses at the gene ends were 4 bases for V and 8 bases for J; bases not matched to a gene: 5. The germline V gene encodes CDR1 SGHDN and CDR2 FVKESK. This CDR3 comprises 15 residues. In nucleotides, the CDR3 is TGTGCCAGCAGCCTCGGGACTAGCGGGATGGATGAGCAGTTCTTC. Translation gives CASSLGTSGMDEQFF.

The chain links TRBV6-5 to TRBJ2-1; D may be TRBD1 (5 bases). The CDR3 runs 14 residues. V was cut by 0 bases and J by 10 bases, with 13 bases left in between. Germline V gives CDR1 MNHEY, CDR2 SVGAGI. CDR3 DNA: TGTGCCAGCAGTTACTCGAAACGACAGATCGAGCAGTTCTTC. Its protein is CASSYSKRQIEQFF.

V and J are TRBV29-1 and TRBJ1-2; 10 bases map to TRBD1. There are 13 residues in the CDR3. Germline V gene data show CDR1 as SQVTM and CDR2 as ANQGSEA. V was pared by 7 bases and J by 5 bases, with 7 bases of the junction left unmatched. In DNA form, the CDR3 reads TGCAGCGCCCGGGACAGGGGAACATATGGCTACACCTTC. It encodes CSARDRGTYGYTF.